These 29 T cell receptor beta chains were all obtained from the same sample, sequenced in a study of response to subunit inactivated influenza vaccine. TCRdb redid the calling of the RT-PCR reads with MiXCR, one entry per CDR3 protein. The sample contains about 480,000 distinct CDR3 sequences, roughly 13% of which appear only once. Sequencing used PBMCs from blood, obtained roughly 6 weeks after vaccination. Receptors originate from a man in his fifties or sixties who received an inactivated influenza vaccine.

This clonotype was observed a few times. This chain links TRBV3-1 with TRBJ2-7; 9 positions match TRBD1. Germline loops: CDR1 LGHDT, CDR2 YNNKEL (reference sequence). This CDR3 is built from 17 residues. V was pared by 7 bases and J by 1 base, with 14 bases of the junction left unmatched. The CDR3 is CASKRTPRDRASYEQYF. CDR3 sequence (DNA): TGTGCCAGCAAACGAACACCCCGGGACAGGGCTTCCTACGAGCAGTACTTC.

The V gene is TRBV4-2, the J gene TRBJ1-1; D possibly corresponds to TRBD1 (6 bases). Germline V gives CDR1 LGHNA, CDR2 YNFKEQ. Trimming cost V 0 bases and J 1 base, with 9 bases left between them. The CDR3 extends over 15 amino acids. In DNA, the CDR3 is TGTGCCAGCAGCCAAGATGCAGGGGCGAACACTGAAGCTTTCTTT. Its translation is CASSQDAGANTEAFF.

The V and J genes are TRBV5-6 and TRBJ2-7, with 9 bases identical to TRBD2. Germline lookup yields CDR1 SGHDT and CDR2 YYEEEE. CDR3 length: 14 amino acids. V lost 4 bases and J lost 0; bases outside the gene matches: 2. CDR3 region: CASSQREASYEQYF. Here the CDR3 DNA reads TGTGCCAGCAGCCAGCGGGAGGCCTCCTACGAGCAGTACTTC.

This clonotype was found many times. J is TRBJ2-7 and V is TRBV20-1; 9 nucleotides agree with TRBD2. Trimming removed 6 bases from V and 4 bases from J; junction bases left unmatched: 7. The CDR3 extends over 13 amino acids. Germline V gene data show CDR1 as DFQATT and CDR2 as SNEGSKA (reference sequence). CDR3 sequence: CSADSGRGYEQYF. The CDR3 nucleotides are TGCAGTGCCGATAGCGGGAGAGGGTACGAGCAGTACTTC.

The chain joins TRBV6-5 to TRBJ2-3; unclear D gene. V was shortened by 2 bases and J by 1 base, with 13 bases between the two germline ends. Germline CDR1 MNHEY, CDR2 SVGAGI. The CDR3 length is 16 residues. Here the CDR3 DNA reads TGTGCCAGCAGTTACGTCCGGCCTGGGGGCACAGATACGCAGTATTTT. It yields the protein CASSYVRPGGTDTQYF.

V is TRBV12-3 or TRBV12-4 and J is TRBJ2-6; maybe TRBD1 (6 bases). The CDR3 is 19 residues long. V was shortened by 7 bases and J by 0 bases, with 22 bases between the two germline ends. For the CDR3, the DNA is TGTGCCAGCATTAAATTTACAGGGTACTCCCTCTCTGGGGCCAACGTCCTGACTTTC. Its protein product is CASIKFTGYSLSGANVLTF.

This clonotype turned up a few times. CDR3: CASSRPDRLHEQYF. Written as DNA, the CDR3 is TGTGCCAGCAGCCGACCCGACAGACTCCACGAGCAGTACTTC. This chain connects TRBV28 to TRBJ2-7, with D perhaps TRBD1 (5 bases). From germline, CDR1 is MDHEN and CDR2 SYDVKM. CDR3 size: 14 residues. The V gene lost 6 bases and the J gene lost 5 bases, with 17 bases spanning the gap.

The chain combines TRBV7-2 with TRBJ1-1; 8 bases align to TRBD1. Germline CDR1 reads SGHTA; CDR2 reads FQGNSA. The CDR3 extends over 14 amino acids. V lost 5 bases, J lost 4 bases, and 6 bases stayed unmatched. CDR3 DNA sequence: TGTGCCAGCAGCCGGGGACAGGTAATCACTGAAGCTTTCTTT. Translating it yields CASSRGQVITEAFF.

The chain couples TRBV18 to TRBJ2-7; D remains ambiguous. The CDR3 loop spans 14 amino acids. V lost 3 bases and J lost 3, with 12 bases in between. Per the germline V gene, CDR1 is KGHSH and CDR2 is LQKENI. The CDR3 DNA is TGTGCCAGCTCACCGGCCGGTAAGCTCTACGAGCAGTACTTC. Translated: CASSPAGKLYEQYF.

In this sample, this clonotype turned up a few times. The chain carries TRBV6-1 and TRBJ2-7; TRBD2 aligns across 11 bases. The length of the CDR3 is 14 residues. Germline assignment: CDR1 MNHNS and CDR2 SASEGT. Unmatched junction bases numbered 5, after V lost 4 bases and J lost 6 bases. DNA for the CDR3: TGTGCCAGCAGTGCGACTAGCGGGGTGTCCGAGCAGTACTTC. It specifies CASSATSGVSEQYF.

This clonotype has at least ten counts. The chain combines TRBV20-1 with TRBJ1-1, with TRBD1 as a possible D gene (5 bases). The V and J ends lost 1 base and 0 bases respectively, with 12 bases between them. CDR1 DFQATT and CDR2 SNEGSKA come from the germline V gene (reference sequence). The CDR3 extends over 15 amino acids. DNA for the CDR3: TGCAGTGCTAGAGGAGGGGCGGGAATGAACACTGAAGCTTTCTTT. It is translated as CSARGGAGMNTEAFF.

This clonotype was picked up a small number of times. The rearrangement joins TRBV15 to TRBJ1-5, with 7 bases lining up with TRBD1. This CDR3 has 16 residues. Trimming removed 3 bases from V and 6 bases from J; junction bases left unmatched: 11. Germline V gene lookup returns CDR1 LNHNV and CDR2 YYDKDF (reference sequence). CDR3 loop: CATSSPTDRRGQPQHF. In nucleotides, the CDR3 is TGTGCCACCAGCAGCCCCACGGACAGGAGGGGTCAGCCCCAGCATTTT.

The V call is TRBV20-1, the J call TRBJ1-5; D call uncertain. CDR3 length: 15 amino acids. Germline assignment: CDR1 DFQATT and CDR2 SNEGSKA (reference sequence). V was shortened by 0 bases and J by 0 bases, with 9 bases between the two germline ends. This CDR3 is CSARDLFYSNQPQHF. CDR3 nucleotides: TGCAGTGCTAGAGACCTTTTTTATAGCAATCAGCCCCAGCATTTT.

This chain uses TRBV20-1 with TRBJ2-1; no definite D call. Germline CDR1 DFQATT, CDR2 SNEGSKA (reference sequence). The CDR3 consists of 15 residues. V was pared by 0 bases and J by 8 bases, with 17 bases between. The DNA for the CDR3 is TGCAGTGCTAGAGATTTAGGACGGGCCTGGGATGAGCAGTTCTTC. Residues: CSARDLGRAWDEQFF.

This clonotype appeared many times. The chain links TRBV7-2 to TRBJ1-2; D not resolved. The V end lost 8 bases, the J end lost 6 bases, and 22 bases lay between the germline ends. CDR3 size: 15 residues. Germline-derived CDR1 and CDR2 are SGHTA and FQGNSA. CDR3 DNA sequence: TGTGCCAGCGCTTCCCGGGTCTTAACCTCAAATGGCTACACCTTC. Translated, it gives CASASRVLTSNGYTF. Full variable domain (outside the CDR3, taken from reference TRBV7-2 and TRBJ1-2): GAGVSQSPSNKVTEKGKDVELRCDPISGHTALYWYRQSLGQGLEFLIYFQGNSAPDKSGLPSDRFSAERTGGSVSTLTIQRTQQEDSAVYLCASASRVLTSNGYTFGSGTRLTVV.

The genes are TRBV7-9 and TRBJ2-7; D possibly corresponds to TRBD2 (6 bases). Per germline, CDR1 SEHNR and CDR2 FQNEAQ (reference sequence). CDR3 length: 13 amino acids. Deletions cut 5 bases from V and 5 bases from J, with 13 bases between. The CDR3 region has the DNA TGTGCCAGCAGCCCCCATGCGGGGAACGAGCAGTACTTC. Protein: CASSPHAGNEQYF. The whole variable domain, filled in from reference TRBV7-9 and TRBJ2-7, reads DTGVSQNPRHKITKRGQNVTFRCDPISEHNRLYWYRQTLGQGPEFLTYFQNEAQLEKSRLLSDRFSAERPKGSFSTLEIQRTEQGDSAMYLCASSPHAGNEQYFGPGTRLTVT.

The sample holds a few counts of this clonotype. DNA for the CDR3: TGCAGCGTTGAGGGAACAATGGGCGTGGATACCCCCTACGAGCAGTACTTC. Its translation is CSVEGTMGVDTPYEQYF. V gene TRBV29-1 combines with J gene TRBJ2-7; D unclear. CDR3 length: 17 residues. Trimming shortened V by 3 bases and J by 2 bases, and 23 bases separated the two germline ends. Germline CDR1 reads SQVTM; CDR2 reads ANQGSEA.

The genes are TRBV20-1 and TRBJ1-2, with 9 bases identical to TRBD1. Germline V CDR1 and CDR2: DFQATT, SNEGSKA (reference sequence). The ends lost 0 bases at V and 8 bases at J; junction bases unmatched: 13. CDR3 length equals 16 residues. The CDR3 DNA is TGCAGTGCTAGAGACGCACCGACAGGGGGGTTCGACGGCTACACCTTC. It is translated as CSARDAPTGGFDGYTF.

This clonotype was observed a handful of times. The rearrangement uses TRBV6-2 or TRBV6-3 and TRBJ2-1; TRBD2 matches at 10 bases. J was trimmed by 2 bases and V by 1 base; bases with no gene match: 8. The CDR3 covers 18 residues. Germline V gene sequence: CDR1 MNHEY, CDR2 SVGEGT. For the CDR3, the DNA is TGTGCCAGCAGTTACTACAGCGGGAGGGCCGGTCCCTACAATGAGCAGTTCTTC. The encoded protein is CASSYYSGRAGPYNEQFF.

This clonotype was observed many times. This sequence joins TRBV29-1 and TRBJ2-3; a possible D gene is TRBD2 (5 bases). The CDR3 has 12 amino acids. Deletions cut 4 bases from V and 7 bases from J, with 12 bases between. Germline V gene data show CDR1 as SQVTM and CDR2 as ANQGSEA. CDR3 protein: CSVAVEGNTQYF. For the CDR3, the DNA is TGCAGCGTTGCAGTTGAGGGAAATACGCAGTATTTT.

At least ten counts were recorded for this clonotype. The CDR3: CASSLLGTQYF. For the CDR3, the DNA is TGTGCCAGCAGTTTACTGGGGACACAGTACTTC. The J gene is TRBJ2-5, the V gene TRBV12-3 or TRBV12-4; TRBD1 is a possible D gene (6 bases). Trimming took 2 bases from V and 11 from J, leaving 9 bases between them. CDR3 length: 11 amino acids.

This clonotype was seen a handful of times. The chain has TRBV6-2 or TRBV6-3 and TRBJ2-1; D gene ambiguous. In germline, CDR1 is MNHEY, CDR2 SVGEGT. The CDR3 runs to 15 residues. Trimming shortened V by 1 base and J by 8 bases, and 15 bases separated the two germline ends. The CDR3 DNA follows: TGTGCCAGCAGTTACTTGGCCATCCAGAAGGATGAGCAGTTCTTC. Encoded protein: CASSYLAIQKDEQFF.

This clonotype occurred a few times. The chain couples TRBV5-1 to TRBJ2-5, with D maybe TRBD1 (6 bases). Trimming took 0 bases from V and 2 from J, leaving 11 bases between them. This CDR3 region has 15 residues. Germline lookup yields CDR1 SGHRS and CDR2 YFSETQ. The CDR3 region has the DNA TGCGCCAGCAGCTTGGGGGGGCTTGGTCAAGAGACCCAGTACTTC. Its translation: CASSLGGLGQETQYF.

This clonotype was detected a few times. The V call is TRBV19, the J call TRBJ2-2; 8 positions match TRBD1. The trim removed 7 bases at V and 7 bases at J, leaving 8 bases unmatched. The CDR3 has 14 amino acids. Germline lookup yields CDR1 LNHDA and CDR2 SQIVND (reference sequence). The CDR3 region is CASTLQGAGGELFF. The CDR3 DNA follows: TGTGCCAGTACCCTCCAGGGGGCTGGCGGGGAGCTGTTTTTT.

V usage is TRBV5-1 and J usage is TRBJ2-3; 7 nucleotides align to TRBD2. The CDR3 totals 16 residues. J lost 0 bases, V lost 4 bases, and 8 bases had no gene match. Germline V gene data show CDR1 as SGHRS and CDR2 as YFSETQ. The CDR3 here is CASSTHTSESTDTQYF. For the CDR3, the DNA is TGCGCCAGCAGCACCCACACTAGCGAAAGCACAGATACGCAGTATTTT.

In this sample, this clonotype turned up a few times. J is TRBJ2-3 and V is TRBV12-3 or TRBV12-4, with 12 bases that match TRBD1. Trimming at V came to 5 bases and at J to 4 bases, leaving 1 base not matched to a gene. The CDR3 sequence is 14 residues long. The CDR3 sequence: CASSGTGGPDTQYF. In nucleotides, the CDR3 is TGTGCCAGCAGTGGGACAGGGGGCCCAGATACGCAGTATTTT.

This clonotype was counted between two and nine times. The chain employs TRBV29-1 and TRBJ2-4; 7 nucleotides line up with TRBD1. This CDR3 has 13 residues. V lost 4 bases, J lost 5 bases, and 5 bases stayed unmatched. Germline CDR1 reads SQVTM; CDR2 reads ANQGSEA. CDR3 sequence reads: CSVGDRVENIQYF. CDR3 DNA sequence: TGCAGCGTTGGCGACAGGGTGGAAAACATTCAGTACTTC.

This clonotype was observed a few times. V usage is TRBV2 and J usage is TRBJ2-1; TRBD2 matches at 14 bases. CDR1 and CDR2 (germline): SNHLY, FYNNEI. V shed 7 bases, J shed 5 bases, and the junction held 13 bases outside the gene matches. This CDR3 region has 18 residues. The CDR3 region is CASTPGLAGVFGNNEQFF. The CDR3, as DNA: TGTGCCAGCACCCCGGGACTAGCGGGAGTATTTGGAAACAATGAGCAGTTCTTC.

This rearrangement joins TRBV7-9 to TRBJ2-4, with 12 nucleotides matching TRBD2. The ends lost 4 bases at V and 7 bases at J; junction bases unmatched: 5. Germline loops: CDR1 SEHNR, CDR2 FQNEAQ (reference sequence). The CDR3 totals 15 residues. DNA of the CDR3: TGTGCCAGCAGCTCACTAGCGGGAGGAACCAACATTCAGTACTTC. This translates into CASSSLAGGTNIQYF.